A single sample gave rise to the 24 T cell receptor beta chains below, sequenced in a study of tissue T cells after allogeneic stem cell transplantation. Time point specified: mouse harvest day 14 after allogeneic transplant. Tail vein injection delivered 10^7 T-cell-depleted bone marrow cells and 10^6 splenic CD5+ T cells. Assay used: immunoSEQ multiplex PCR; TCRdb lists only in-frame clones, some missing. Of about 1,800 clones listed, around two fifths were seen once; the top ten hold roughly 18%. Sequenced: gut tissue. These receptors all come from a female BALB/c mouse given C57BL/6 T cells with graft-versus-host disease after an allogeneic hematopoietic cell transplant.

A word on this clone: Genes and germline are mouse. CDR3 sequence reads: CASSPGTGGPEVFF. The part of the CDR3 DNA that was read is TGTGCCAGCAGTCCCGGGACAGGGGGCCCAGAAGTCTTC. The chain has TRBV26 and TRBJ1-1; TRBD1 matches at 12 bases. The read is 1 residue too short to cover the CDR3 end, so that end is filled in from the germline J gene. In germline, CDR1 is KGHPV, CDR2 FQNQEV (reference sequence). The CDR3 totals 14 residues. V trimming: 4 bases; J trimming: 6 bases; junction bases outside the gene matches: 3.

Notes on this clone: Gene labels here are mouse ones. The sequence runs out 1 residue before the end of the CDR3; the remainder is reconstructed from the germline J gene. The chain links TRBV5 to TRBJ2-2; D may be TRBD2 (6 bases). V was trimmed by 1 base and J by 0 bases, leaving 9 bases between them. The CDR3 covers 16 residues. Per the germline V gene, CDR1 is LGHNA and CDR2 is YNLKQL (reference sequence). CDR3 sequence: CASSQGGGANTGQLYF. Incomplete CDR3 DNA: TGTGCCAGCAGCCAAGGTGGGGGTGCAAACACCGGGCAGCTCTAC.

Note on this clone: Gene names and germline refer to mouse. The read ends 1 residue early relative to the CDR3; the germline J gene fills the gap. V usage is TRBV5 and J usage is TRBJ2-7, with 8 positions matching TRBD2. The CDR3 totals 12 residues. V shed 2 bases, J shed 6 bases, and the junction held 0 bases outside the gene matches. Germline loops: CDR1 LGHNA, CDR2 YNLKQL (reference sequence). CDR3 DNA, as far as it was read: TGTGCCAGCAGCCAAACTGGGGGTGAACAGTAC. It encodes CASSQTGGEQY. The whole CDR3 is CASSQTGGEQYF.

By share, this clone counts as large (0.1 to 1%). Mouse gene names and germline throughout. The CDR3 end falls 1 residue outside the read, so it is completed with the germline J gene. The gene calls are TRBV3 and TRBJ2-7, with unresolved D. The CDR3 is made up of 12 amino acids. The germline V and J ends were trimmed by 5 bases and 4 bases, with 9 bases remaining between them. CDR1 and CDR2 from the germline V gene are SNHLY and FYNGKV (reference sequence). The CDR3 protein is CASSPSGYEQYF. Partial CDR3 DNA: TGTGCCAGCAGCCCCTCGGGGTATGAACAGTAC.

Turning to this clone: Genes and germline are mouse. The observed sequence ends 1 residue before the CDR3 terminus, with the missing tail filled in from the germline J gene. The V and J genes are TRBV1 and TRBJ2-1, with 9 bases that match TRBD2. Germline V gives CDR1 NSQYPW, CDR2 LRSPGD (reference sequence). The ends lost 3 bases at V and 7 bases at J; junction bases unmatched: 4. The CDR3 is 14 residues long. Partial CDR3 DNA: TGCACCTGCAGTGCCGACTGGGGGAGCGCTGAGCAGTTC. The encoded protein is CTCSADWGSAEQF. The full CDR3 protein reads CTCSADWGSAEQFF.

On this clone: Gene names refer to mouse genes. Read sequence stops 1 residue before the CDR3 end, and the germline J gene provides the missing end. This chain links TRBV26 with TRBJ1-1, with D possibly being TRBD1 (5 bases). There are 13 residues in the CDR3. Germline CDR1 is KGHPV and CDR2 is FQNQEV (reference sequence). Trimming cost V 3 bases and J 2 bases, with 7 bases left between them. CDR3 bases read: TGTGCCAGCAGTCTTCAGGGTAACACAGAAGTCTTC. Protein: CASSLQGNTEVF. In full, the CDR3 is CASSLQGNTEVFF. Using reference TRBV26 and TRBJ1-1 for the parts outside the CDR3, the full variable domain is NSKVIQTPRYLVKGQGQKAKMRCIPEKGHPVVFWYQQNKNNEFKFLINFQNQEVLQQIDMTEKRFSAECPSNSPCSLEIQSSEAGDSALYLCASSLQGNTEVFFGKGTRLTVV.

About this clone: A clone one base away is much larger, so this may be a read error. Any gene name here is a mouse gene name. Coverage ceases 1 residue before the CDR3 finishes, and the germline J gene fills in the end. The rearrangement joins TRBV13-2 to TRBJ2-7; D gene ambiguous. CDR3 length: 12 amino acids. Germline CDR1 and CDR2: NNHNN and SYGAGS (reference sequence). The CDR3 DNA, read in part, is TGTGCCAGCGGCGGGGTCTCCTATGGACAGTAC. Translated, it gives CASGGVSYGQY. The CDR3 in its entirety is CASGGVSYGQYF.

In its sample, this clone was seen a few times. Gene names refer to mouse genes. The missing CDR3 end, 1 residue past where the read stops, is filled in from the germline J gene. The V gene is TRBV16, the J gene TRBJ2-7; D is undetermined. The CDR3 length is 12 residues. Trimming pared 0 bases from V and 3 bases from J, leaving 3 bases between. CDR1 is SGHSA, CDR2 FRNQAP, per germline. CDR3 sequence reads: CASSLDIYEQYF. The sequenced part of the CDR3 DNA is TGTGCAAGCAGCTTAGATATCTATGAACAGTAC.

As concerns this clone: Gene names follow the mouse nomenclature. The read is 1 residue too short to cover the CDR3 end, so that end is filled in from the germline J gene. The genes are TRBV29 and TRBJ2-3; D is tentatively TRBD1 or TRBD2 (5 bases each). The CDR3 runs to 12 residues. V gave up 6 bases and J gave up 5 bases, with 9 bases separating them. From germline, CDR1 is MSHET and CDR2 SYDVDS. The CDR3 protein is CASSRDGETLYF. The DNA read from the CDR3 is TGTGCTAGCAGCCGGGACGGAGAAACGCTGTAT.

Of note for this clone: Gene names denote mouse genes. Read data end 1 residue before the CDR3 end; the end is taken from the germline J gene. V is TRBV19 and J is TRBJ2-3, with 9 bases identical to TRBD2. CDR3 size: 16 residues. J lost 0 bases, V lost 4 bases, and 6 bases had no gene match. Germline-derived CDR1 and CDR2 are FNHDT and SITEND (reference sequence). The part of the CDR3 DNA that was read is TGTGCCAGCAGTCAAGACTGGGGGCTTAGTGCAGAAACGCTGTAT. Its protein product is CASSQDWGLSAETLY. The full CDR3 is CASSQDWGLSAETLYF.

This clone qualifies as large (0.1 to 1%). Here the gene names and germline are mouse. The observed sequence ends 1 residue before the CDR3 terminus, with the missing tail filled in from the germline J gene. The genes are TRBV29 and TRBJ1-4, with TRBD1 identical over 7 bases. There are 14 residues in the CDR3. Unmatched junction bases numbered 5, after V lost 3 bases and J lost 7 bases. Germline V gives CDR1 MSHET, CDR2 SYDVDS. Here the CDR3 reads CASSFDRAGERLFF. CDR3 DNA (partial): TGTGCTAGCAGTTTCGACAGGGCTGGCGAAAGATTATTT.

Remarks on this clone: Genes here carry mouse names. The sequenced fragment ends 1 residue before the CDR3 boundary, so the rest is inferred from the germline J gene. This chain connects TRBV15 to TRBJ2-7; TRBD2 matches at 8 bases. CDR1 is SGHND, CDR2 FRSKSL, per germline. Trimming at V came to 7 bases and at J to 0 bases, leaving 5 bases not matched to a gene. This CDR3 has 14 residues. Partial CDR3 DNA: TGTGCCAGCAAAAGGACTGGGAGCTCCTATGAACAGTAC. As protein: CASKRTGSSYEQY. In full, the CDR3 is CASKRTGSSYEQYF.

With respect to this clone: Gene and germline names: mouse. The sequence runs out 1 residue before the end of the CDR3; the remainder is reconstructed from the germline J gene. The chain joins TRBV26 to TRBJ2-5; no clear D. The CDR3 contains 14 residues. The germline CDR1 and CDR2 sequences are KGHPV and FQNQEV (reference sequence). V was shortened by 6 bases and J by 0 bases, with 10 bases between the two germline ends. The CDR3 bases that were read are TGTGCCAGCAGCATCGACCGTAACCAAGACACCCAGTAC. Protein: CASSIDRNQDTQY. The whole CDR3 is CASSIDRNQDTQYF. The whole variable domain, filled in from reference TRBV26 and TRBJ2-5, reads NSKVIQTPRYLVKGQGQKAKMRCIPEKGHPVVFWYQQNKNNEFKFLINFQNQEVLQQIDMTEKRFSAECPSNSPCSLEIQSSEAGDSALYLCASSIDRNQDTQYFGPGTRLLVL.

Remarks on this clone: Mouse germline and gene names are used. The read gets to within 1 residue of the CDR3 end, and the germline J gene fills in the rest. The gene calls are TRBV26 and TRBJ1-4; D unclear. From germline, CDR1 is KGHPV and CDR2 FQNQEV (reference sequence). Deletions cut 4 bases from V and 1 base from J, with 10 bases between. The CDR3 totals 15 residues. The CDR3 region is CASSPHKNSNERLFF. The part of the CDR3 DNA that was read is TGTGCCAGCAGTCCCCACAAAAATTCCAACGAAAGATTATTT.

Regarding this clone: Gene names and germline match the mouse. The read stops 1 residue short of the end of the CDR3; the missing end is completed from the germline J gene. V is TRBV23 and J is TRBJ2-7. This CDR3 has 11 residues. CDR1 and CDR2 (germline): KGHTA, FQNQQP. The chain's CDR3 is CSSSQSYEQYF. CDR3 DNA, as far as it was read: TGCTCCAGCAGTCAATCGTATGAACAGTAC.

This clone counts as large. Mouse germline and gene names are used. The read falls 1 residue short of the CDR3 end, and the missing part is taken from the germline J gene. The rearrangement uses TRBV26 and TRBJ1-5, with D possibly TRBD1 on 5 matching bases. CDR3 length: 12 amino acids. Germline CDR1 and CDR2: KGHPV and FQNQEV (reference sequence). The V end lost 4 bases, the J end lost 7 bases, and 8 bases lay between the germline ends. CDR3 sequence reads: CASSPDIQAPLF. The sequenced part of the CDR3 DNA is TGTGCCAGCAGTCCGGACATTCAGGCTCCGCTT.

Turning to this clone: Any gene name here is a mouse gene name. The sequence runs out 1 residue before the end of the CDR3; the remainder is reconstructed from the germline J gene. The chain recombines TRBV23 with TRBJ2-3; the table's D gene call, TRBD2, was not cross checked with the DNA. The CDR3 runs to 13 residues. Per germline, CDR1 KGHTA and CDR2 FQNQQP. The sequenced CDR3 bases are TGCTCCAGCAGACTGGGGGGTGCAGAAACGCTGTAT. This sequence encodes CSSRLGGAETLY. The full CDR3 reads CSSRLGGAETLYF.

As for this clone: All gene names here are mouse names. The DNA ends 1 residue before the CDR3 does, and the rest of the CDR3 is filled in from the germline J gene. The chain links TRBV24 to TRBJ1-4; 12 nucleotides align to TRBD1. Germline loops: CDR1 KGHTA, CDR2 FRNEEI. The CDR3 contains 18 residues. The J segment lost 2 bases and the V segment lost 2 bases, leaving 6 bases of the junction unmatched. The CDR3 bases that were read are TGTGCCAGCAGTCTGAGGGACAGGGGGCCCCCCTCCAACGAAAGATTATTT. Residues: CASSLRDRGPPSNERLF. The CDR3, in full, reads CASSLRDRGPPSNERLFF.

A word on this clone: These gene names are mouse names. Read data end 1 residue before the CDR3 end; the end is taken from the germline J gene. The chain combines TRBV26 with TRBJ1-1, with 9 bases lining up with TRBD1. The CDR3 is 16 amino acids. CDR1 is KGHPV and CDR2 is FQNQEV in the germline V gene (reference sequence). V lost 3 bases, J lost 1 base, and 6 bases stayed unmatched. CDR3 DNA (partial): TGTGCCAGCAGTCTTCCGGGACAGGGAGGGAACACAGAAGTCTTC. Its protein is CASSLPGQGGNTEVF. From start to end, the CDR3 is CASSLPGQGGNTEVFF.

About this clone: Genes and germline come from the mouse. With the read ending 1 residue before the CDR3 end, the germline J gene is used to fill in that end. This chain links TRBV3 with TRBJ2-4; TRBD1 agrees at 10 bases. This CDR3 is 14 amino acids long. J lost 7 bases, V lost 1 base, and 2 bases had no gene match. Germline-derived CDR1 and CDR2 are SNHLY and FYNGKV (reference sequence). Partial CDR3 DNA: TGTGCCAGCAGCTTAGATGGACAGGGGGACACCTTGTAC. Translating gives CASSLDGQGDTLY. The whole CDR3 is CASSLDGQGDTLYF.

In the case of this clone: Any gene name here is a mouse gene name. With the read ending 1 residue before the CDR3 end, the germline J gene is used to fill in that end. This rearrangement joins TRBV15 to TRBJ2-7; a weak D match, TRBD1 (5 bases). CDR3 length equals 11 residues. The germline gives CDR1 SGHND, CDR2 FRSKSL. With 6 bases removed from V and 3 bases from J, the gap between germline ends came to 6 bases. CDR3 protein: CASRDSYEQYF. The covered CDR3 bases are TGTGCCAGCAGAGACAGCTATGAACAGTAC.

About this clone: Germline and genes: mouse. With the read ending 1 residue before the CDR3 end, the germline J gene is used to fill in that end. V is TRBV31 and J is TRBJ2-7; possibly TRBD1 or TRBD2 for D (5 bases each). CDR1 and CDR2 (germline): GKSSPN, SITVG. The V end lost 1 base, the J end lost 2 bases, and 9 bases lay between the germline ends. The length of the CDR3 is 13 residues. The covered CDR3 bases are TGTGCCTGGAGTCGCCGGGGCGCCTATGAACAGTAC. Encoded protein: CAWSRRGAYEQY. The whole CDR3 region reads CAWSRRGAYEQYF.

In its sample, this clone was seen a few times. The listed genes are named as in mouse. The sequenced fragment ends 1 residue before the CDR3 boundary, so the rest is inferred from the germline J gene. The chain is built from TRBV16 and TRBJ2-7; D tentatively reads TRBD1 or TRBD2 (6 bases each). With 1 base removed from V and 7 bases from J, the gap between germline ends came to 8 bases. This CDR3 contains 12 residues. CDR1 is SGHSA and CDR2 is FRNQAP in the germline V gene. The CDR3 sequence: CASSLGGQEQYF. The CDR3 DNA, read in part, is TGTGCAAGCAGCTTAGGGGGGCAGGAACAGTAC.

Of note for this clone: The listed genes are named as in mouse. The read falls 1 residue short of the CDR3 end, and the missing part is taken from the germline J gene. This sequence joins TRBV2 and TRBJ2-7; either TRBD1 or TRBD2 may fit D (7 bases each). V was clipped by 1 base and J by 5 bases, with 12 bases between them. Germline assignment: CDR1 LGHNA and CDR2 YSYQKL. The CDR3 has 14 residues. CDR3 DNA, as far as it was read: TGTGCCAGCAGCCAAGCAGGGGGGCGCGATGAACAGTAC. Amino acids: CASSQAGGRDEQY. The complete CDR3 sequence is CASSQAGGRDEQYF.